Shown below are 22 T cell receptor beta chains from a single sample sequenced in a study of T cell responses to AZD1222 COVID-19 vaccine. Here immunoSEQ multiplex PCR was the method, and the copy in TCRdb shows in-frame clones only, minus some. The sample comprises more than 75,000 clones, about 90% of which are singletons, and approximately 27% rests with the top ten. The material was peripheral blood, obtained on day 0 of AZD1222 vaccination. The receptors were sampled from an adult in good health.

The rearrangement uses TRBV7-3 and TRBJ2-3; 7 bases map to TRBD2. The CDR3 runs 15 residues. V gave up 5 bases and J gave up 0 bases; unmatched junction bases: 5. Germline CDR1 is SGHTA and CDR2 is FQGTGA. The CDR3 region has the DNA TGTGCCAGCAGCCCTCTAGCGGCAAGCACAGATACGCAGTATTTT. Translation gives CASSPLAASTDTQYF.

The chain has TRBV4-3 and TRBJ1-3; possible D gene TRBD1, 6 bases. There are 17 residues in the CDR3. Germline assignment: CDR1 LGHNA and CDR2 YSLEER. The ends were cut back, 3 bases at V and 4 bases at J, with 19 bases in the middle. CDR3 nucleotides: TGCGCCAGCAGCCAGGCCGCCCGGACAGTTCAAGGAAACACCATATATTTT. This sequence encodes CASSQAARTVQGNTIYF.

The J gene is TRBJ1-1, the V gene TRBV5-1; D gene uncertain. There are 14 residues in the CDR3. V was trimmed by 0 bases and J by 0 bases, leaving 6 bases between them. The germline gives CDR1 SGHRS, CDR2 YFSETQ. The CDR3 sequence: CASSLGAVNTEAFF. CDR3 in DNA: TGCGCCAGCAGCTTGGGGGCCGTGAACACTGAAGCTTTCTTT. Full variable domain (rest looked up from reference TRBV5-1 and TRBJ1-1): KAGVTQTPRYLIKTRGQQVTLSCSPISGHRSVSWYQQTPGQGLQFLFEYFSETQRNKGNFPGRFSGRQFSNSRSEMNVSTLELGDSALYLCASSLGAVNTEAFFGQGTRLTVV.

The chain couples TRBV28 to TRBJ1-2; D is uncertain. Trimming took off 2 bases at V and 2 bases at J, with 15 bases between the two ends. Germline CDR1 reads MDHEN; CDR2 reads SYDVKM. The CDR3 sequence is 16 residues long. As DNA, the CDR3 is TGTGCCAGCAGTTTACACCGCGGATCCACGAACTATGGCTACACCTTC. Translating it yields CASSLHRGSTNYGYTF.

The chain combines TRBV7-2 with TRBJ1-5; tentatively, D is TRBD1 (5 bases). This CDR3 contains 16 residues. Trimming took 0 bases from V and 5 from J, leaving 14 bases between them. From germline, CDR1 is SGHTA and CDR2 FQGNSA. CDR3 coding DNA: TGTGCCAGCAGCTTAGCGGGGACCCCGGCGGATCAGCCCCAGCATTTT. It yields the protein CASSLAGTPADQPQHF.

The CDR3 DNA is TGTGCCACCAGCAGAGATCGGGGACAGGGGGTTGAAAACATTCAGTACTTC. As protein: CATSRDRGQGVENIQYF. V and J are TRBV15 and TRBJ2-4; 11 nucleotides agree with TRBD1. V lost 0 bases to trimming and J lost 5 bases; unmatched junction nucleotides: 6. This CDR3 spans 17 amino acids. Per the germline V gene, CDR1 is LNHNV and CDR2 is YYDKDF (reference sequence).

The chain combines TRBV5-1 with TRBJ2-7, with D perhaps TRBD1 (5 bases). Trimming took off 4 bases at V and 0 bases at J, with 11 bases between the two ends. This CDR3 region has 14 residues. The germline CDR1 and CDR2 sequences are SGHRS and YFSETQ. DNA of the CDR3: TGCGCCAGCAGCGCGGACATTAGCTCCTACGAGCAGTACTTC. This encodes CASSADISSYEQYF.

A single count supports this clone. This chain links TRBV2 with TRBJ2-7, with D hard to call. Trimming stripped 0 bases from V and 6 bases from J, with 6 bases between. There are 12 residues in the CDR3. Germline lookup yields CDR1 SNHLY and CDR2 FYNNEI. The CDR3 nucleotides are TGTGCCAGCAGTGAAGCGGGCGGCGAGCAGTACTTC. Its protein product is CASSEAGGEQYF.

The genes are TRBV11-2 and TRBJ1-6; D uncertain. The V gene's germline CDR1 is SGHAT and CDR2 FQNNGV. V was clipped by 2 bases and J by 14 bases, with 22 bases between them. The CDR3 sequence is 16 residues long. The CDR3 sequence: CASSLKFVTDRTTLHF. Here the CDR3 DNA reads TGTGCCAGCAGCTTAAAATTCGTCACCGACCGGACGACCCTCCACTTT.

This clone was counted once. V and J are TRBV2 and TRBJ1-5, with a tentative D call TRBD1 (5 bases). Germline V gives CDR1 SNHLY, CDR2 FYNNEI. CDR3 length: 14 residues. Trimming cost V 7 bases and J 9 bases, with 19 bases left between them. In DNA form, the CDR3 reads TGTGCCAGCATTATGGAGAGGGGCCGCGGGCCCCAGCATTTT. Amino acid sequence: CASIMERGRGPQHF.

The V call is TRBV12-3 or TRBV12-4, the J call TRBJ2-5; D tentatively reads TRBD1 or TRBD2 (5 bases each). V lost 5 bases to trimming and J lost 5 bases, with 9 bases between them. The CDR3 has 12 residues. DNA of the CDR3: TGTGCCAGCAGTCTCGAGGGGGAGACCCAGTACTTC. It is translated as CASSLEGETQYF.

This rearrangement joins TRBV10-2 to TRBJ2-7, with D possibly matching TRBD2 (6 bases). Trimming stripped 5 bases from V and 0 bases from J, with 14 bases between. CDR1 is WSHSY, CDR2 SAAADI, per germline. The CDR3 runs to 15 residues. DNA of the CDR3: TGCGCCAGCAGTCGGCACGGGAGCAGCTCCTACGAGCAGTACTTC. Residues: CASSRHGSSSYEQYF.

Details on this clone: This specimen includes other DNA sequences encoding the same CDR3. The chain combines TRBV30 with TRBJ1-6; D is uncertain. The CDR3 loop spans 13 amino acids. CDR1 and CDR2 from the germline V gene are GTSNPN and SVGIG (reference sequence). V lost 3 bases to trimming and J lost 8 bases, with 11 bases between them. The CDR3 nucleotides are TGTGCCTGGAGGGGTACATCCGATTCACCCCTCCACTTT. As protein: CAWRGTSDSPLHF. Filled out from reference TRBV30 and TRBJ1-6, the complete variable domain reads SQTIHQWPATLVQPVGSPLSLECTVEGTSNPNLYWYRQAAGRGLQLLFYSVGIGQISSEVPQNLSASRPQDRQFILSSKKLLLSDSGFYLCAWRGTSDSPLHFGNGTRLTVT.

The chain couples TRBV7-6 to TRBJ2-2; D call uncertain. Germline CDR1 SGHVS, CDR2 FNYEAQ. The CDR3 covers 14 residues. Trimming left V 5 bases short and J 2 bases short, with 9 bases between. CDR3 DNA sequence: TGTGCCAGCAGCCCGCAGGAAAACACCGGGGAGCTGTTTTTT. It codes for CASSPQENTGELFF.

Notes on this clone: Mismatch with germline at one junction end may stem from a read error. CDR3 protein: CAIKNADGATGAFF. The CDR3 DNA reads as TGTGCCATCAAAAACGCAGATGGCGCCACTGGAGCTTTCTTT. The rearrangement joins TRBV10-3 to TRBJ1-1; D is unresolved. Germline V gives CDR1 ENHRY, CDR2 SYGVKD. The CDR3 spans 14 residues.

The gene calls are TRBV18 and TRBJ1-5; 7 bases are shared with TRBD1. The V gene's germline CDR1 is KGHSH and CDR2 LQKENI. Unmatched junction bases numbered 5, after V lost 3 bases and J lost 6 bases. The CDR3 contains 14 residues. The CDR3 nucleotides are TGTGCCAGCTCACCCGACAGGGCTCCTCAGCCCCAGCATTTT. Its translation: CASSPDRAPQPQHF.

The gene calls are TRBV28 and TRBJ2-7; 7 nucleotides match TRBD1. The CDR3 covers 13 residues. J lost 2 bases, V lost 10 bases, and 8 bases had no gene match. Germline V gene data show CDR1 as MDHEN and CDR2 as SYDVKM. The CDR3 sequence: CATFRDSPYEQYF. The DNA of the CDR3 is TGTGCCACCTTCCGGGACAGCCCCTACGAGCAGTACTTC.

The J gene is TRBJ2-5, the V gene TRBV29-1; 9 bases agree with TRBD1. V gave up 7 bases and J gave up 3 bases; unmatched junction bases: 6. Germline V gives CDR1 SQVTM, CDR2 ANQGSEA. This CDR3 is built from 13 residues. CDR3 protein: CSAGQGKKETQYF. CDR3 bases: TGCAGCGCAGGACAGGGGAAAAAAGAGACCCAGTACTTC.

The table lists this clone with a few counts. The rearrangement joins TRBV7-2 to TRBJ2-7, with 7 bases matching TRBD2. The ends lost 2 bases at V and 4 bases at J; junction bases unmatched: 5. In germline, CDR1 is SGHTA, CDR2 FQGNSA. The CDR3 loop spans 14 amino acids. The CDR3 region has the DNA TGTGCCAGCAGCTTACAGGGAGCGGGATACGAGCAGTACTTC. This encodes CASSLQGAGYEQYF.

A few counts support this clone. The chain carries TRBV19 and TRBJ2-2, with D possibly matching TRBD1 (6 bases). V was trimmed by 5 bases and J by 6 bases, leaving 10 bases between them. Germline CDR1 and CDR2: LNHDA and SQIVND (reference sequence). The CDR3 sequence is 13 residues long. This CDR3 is CASSGGLAGELFF. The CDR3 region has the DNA TGTGCCAGTAGTGGGGGCCTAGCCGGGGAGCTGTTTTTT.

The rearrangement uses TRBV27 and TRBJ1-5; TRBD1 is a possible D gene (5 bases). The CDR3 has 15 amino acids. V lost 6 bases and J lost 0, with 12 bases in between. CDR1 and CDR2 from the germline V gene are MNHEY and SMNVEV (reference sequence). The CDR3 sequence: CASSPSGVSNQPQHF. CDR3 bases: TGTGCCAGCAGCCCGTCGGGGGTTAGCAATCAGCCCCAGCATTTT.

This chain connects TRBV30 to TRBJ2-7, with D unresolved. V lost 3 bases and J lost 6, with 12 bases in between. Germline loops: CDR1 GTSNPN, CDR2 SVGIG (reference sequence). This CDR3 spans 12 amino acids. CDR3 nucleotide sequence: TGTGCCTGGAGCACGGCGACGGGCGAGCAGTACTTC. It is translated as CAWSTATGEQYF.